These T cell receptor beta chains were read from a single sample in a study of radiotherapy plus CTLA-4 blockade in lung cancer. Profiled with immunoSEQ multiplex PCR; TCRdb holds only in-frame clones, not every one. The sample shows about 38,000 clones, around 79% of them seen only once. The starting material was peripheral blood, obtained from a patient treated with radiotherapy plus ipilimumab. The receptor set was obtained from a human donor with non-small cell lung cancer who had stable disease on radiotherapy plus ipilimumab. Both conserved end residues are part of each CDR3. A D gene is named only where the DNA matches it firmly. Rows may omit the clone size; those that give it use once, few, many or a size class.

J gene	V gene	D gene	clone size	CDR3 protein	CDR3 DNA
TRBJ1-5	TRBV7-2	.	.	CASSLVAGVGNQPQHF	TGTGCCAGCAGCTTAGTGGCAGGGGTCGGCAATCAGCCCCAGCATTTT
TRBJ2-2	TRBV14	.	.	CASSQVRKPNTGELFF	TGTGCCAGCAGCCAAGTCAGAAAACCGAACACCGGGGAGCTGTTTTTT
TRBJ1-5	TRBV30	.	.	CAWSGTGFNQPQHF	TGTGCCTGGAGCGGTACAGGGTTTAACCAGCCCCAGCATTTT
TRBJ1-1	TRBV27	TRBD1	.	CASSFAGGADTEAFF	TGTGCCAGCAGTTTCGCAGGGGGCGCGGACACTGAAGCTTTCTTT
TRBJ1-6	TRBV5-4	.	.	CASSYRTPDNSPLHF	TGTGCCAGCAGCTACAGGACGCCAGATAATTCACCCCTCCACTTT
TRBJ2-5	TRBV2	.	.	CASSEETQYF	TGTGCCAGCAGTGAGGAGACCCAGTACTTC
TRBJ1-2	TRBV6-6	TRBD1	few	CASSSPGTGYGYTF	TGTGCCAGCAGTTCGCCCGGGACAGGCTATGGCTACACCTTC
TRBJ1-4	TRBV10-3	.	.	CAISEGRGGATNEKLFF	TGTGCCATCAGTGAGGGACGGGGCGGTGCAACTAATGAAAAACTGTTTTTT
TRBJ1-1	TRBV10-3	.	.	CAISDRSRPEAFF	TGTGCCATCAGCGACAGGTCCCGTCCTGAAGCTTTCTTT
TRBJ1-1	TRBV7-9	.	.	CASSFPMNTEAFF	TGTGCCAGCAGCTTTCCAATGAACACTGAAGCTTTCTTT
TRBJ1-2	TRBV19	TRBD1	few	CASSIGTGDYYGYTF	TGTGCCAGTAGTATAGGGACAGGGGATTACTATGGCTACACCTTC
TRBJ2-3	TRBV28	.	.	CASSSLGGTDTQYF	TGTGCCAGCAGTTCCCTAGGGGGCACAGATACGCAGTATTTT
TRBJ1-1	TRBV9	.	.	CASSSRMGANTEAFF	TGTGCCAGCAGCTCTCGAATGGGGGCGAACACTGAAGCTTTCTTT
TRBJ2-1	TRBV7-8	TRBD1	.	CASSLVTGDPYYNEQFF	TGTGCCAGCAGCTTAGTTACAGGGGACCCATATTACAATGAGCAGTTCTTC
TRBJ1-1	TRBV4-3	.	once	CASSQERLLWGTEAFF	TGCGCCAGCAGCCAAGAAAGGCTCTTGTGGGGCACTGAAGCTTTCTTT
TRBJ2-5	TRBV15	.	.	CATSNGGTETQYF	TGTGCCACCAGCAATGGGGGTACAGAGACCCAGTACTTC
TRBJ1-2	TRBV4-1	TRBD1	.	CASSQPRTGDYGYTF	TGCGCCAGCAGCCAACCAAGGACAGGGGACTATGGCTACACCTTC
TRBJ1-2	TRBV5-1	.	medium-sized	CASSLGQDYYGYTF	TGCGCCAGCAGCTTGGGGCAGGACTACTATGGCTACACCTTC
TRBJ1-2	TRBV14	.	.	CASSQELAGANYGYTF	TGTGCCAGCAGCCAAGAATTAGCAGGGGCTAACTATGGCTACACCTTC
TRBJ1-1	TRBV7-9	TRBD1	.	CASSPRGGSGVAEAFF	TGTGCCAGCAGCCCCAGGGGGGGCTCGGGAGTGGCTGAAGCTTTCTTT
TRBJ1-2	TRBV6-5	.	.	CASSAARGSYGYTF	TGTGCCAGCAGTGCAGCCCGGGGGTCCTATGGCTACACCTTC
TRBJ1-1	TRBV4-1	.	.	CASSPDGQTNTEAFF	TGCGCCAGCAGCCCAGACGGACAGACGAACACTGAAGCTTTCTTT